There are many counts of the clone carrying this T cell receptor beta chain. Trimming removed 2 bases from V and 7 bases from J; junction bases left unmatched: 7. Germline CDR1 is SGHRS and CDR2 is YFSETQ. The CDR3 totals 14 residues. The data originate from a study of T-cell reconstitution after alpha-beta-depleted transplantation in children. Preparation of the TCRbeta library was carried out with unique molecular identifiers. TCRdb re-analysed the PCR reads in MiXCR, keeping a single row per CDR3 protein. The sample includes fewer than 90,000 distinct CDR3 sequences, around 7.9% of them seen just once.

This sample comprised PBMCs from the stem cell graft donor, obtained from the stem cell graft. V usage is TRBV5-1 and J usage is TRBJ1-2, with 8 bases aligning to TRBD1. This clonotype was obtained from a human donor who donated a stem cell graft to a child with acute lymphoblastic leukemia. The CDR3 DNA is TGCGCCAGCAGCTTCGACAGGGGCCGGGGTGGCTACACCTTC. Translated, it gives CASSFDRGRGGYTF.